This TCR beta chain originates from a study of T cell responses to AZD1222 COVID-19 vaccine. Notes on the study in general: CD4 TCRs covered the whole spike, strongest at regions 160-218 and 743-854. It was only after the peak T cell response that any repertoires were sampled.

The CDR3 length is 12 residues. CDR1 and CDR2 (germline): MDHEN, SYDVKM. Concerning this clone: Its specificity is not known. Mismatch with germline at one junction end may stem from a read error.

Profiling relied on immunoSEQ multiplex PCR, and the TCRdb table lists in-frame clones only, not all of them. The table has around 220,000 clones, 90% to 95% seen once. The source of this sequence is an adult who received the MenACWY meningococcal vaccine as a control. This chain uses TRBV28 with TRBJ1-5, with D unclear. The sample was peripheral blood, taken 28 days after the second dose of the MenACWY control vaccine. The CDR3 DNA reads as TGTGCCAGCGGAATGAGCAATCAACCCCAGCATTTT. Translation gives CASGMSNQPQHF.